The 2 T cell receptor beta chains listed next were all sequenced from one sample in a study of T cell clonality in common variable immunodeficiency. Regarding the study as a whole: Reportedly, TCR beta sequences from common variable immunodeficiency showed fewer deletions and N-nucleotide insertions.

For these TCRs, the target antigens are not known. TCRdb's copy holds only in-frame clones and misses some; the assay was immunoSEQ multiplex PCR. Sampling found 35,000 or so clones, none seen once. Input material: peripheral blood mononuclear cells. The source is a human donor with common variable immunodeficiency.

The table lists this clone with many counts. The observed sequence ends 3 residues before the CDR3 terminus, with the missing tail filled in from the germline J gene. The chain uses TRBV14 and TRBJ1-4; no clear D gene. In germline, CDR1 is SGHDN, CDR2 FVKESK. V lost 1 base, J lost 6 bases, and 12 bases lay in between. The CDR3 has 15 amino acids. The CDR3 region is CASSQGTALDEKLFF. CDR3 DNA (partial): TGTGCCAGCAGCCAAGGTACAGCTTTGGATGAAAAA.

Ten or more counts support this clone. The read ends 3 residues before the CDR3 terminus; that terminus is restored from the germline J gene. The rearrangement joins TRBV30 to TRBJ1-2; D unclear. Germline CDR1 is GTSNPN and CDR2 is SVGIG (reference sequence). The length of the CDR3 is 12 residues. The covered CDR3 bases are TGTGCCTGGAGTCACAGCCTTCCCGGC. This codes for CAWSHSLPG. The whole CDR3 protein reads CAWSHSLPGYTF.